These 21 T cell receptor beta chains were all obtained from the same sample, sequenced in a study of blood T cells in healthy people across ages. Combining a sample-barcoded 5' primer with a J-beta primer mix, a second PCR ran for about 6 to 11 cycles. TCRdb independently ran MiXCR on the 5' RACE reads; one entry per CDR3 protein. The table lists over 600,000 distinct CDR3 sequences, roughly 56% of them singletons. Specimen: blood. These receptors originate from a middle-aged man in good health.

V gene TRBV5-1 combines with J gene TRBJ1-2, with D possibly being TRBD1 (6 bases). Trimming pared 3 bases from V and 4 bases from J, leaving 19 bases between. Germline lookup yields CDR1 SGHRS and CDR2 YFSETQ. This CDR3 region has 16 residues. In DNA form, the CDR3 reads TGCGCCAGCAGCTCTCGGGACATCTCCCCTATCTATGGCTACACCTTC. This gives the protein CASSSRDISPIYGYTF.

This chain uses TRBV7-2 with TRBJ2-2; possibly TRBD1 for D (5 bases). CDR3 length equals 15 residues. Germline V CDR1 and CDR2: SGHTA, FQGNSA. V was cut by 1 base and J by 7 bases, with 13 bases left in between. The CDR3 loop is CASSLDGQGGGELFF. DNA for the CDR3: TGTGCCAGCAGCTTAGATGGGCAGGGTGGCGGGGAGCTGTTTTTT.

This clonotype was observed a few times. CDR3 in DNA: TGCAGTGCTAAGTTGAAGACCCAGTACTTC. This translates into CSAKLKTQYF. The chain couples TRBV20-1 to TRBJ2-7; D remains unclear. The end of the DNA aligns better with TRBJ2-5, so the J call may be wrong. This CDR3 spans 10 amino acids. In germline, CDR1 is DFQATT, CDR2 SNEGSKA (reference sequence).

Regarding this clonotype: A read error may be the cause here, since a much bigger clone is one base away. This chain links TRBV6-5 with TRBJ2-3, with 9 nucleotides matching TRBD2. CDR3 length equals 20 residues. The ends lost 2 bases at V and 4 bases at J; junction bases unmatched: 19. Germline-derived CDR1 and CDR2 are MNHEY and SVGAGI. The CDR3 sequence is CASSYGTSRGAPLGADTQYF. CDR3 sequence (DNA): TGTGCCAGCAGTTACGGGACTAGCAGGGGGGCCCCACTTGGCGCAGATACGCAGTATTTT.

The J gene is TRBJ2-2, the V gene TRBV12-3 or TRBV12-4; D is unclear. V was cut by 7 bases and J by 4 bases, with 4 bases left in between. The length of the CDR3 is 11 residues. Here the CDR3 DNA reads TGTGCCAGCACGGTCACCGGGGAGCTGTTTTTT. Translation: CASTVTGELFF.

For the CDR3, the DNA is TGCGCCAGCAGCCCGGAATTGGTCTATGGCTACACCTTC. It yields the protein CASSPELVYGYTF. This sequence joins TRBV4-1 and TRBJ1-2, with unresolved D. This CDR3 spans 13 amino acids. Trimming cost V 4 bases and J 4 bases, with 10 bases left between them. The V gene's germline CDR1 is MGHRA and CDR2 YSYEKL.

The CDR3 region has the DNA TGTGCCAGCAGTCCCCAGGGGGGGCGGAAGAATGAGCAGTTCTTC. This encodes CASSPQGGRKNEQFF. The chain combines TRBV27 with TRBJ2-1, with D tentatively TRBD1 or TRBD2 (7 bases each). The CDR3 runs to 15 residues. Germline-derived CDR1 and CDR2 are MNHEY and SMNVEV (reference sequence). V was clipped by 5 bases and J by 7 bases, with 18 bases between them.

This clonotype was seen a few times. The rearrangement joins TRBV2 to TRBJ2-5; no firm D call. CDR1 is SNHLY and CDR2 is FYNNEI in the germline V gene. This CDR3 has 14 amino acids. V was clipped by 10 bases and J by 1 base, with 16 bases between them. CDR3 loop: CATTELGFQETQYF. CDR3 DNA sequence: TGTGCCACTACGGAACTTGGGTTCCAAGAGACCCAGTACTTC.

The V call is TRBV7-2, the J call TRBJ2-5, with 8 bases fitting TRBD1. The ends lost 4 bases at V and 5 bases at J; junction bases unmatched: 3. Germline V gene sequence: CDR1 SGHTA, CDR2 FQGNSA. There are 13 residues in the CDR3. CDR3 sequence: CASSSNRGETQYF. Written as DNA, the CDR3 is TGTGCCAGCAGCTCAAACAGGGGGGAGACCCAGTACTTC. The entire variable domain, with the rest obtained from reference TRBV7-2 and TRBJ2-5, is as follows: GAGVSQSPSNKVTEKGKDVELRCDPISGHTALYWYRQSLGQGLEFLIYFQGNSAPDKSGLPSDRFSAERTGGSVSTLTIQRTQQEDSAVYLCASSSNRGETQYFGPGTRLLVL.

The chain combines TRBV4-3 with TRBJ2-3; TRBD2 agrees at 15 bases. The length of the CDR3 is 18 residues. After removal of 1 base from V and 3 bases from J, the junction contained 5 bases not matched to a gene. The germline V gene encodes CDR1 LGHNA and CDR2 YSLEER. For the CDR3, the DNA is TGCGCCAGCAGCCAAGGGACTAGCGGGAGGGCCCGGACAGATACGCAGTATTTT. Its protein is CASSQGTSGRARTDTQYF.

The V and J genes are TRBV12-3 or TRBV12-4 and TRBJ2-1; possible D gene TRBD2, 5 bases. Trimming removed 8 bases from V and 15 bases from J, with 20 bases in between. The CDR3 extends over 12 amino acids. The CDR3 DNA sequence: TGTGCCAGCCACGCAAGAGGAGGTGTGCCGTTCTTC. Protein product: CASHARGGVPFF.

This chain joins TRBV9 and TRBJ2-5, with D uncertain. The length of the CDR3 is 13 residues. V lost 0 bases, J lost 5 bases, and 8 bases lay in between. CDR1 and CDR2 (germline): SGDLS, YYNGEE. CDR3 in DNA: TGTGCCAGCAGCGTAGCTATCGGGGAGACCCAGTACTTC. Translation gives CASSVAIGETQYF. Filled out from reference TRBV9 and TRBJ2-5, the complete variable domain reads DSGVTQTPKHLITATGQRVTLRCSPRSGDLSVYWYQQSLDQGLQFLIQYYNGEERAKGNILERFSAQQFPDLHSELNLSSLELGDSALYFCASSVAIGETQYFGPGTRLLVL.

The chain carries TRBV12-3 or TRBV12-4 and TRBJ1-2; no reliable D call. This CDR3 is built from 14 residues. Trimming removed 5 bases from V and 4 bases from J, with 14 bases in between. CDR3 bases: TGTGCCAGCAGTGTTAACAGACAAGTCTATGGCTACACCTTC. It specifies CASSVNRQVYGYTF.

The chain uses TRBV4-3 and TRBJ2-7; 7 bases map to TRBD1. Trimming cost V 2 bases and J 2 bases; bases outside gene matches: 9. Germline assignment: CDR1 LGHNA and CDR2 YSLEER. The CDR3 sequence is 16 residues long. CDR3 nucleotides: TGCGCCAGCAGCCAAAGTGGAACAGGGGACCCCTACGAGCAGTACTTC. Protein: CASSQSGTGDPYEQYF.

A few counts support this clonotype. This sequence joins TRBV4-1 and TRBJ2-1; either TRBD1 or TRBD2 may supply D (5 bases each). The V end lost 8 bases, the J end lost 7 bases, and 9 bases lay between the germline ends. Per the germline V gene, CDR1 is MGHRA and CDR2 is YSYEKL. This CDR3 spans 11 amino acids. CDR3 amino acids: CASGDGNEQFF. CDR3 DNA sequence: TGCGCCAGCGGGGACGGGAATGAGCAGTTCTTC.

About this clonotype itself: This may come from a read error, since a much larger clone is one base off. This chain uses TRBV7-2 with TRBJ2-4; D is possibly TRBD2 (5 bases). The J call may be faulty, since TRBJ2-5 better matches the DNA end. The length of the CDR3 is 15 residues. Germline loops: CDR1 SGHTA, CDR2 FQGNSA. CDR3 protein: CASSLVSGNWETQYF. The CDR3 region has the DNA TGTGCCAGCAGCTTAGTCTCCGGGAATTGGGAGACCCAGTACTTC.

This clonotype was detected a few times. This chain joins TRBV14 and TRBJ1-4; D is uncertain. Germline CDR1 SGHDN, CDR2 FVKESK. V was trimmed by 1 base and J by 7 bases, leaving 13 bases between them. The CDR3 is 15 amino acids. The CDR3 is CASSQGMGTVEKLFF. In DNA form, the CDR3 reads TGTGCCAGCAGCCAAGGGATGGGCACGGTTGAAAAACTGTTTTTT.

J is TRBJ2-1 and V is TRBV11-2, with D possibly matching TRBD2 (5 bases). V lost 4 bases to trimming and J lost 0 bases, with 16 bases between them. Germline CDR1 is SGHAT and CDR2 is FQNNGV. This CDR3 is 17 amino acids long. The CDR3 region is CASSSGERRISYNEQFF. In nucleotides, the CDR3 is TGTGCCAGCAGCTCCGGCGAGCGGCGCATCTCCTACAATGAGCAGTTCTTC.

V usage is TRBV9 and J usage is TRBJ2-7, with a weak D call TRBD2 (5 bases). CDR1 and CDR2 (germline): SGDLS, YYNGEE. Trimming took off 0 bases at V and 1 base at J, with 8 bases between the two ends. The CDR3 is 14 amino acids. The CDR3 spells CASSVGSGSYEQYF. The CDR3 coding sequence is TGTGCCAGCAGCGTAGGTTCGGGGTCCTACGAGCAGTACTTC.

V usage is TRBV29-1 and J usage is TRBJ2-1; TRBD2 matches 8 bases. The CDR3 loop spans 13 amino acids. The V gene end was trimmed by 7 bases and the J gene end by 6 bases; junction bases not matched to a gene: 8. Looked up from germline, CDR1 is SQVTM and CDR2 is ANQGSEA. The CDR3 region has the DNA TGCAGCGGTGCCGCCAGCGGGAGCAATGAGCAGTTCTTC. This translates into CSGAASGSNEQFF.

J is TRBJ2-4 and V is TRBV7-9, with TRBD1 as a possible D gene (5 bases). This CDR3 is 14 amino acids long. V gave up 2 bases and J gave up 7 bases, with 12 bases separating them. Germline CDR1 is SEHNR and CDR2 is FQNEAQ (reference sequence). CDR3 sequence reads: CASSLSGLKNIQYF. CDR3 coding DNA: TGTGCCAGCAGCTTATCAGGGTTGAAGAACATTCAGTACTTC.